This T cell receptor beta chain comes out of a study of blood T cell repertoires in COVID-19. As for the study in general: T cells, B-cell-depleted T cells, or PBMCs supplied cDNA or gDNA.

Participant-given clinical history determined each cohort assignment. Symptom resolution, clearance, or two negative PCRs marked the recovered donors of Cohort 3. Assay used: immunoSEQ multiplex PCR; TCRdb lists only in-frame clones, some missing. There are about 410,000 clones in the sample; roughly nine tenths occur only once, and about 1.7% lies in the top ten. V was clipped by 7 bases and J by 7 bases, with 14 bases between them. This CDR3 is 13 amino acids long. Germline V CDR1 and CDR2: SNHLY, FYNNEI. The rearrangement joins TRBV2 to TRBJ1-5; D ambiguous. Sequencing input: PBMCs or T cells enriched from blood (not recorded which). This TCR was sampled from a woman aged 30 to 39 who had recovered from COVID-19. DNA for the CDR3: TGTGCCAGCACTATGGGAGGGTACCAGCCCCAGCATTTT. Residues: CASTMGGYQPQHF.